This TCR beta chain comes out of a study of regulatory T cells in long-lasting Graves disease. Time point: newly diagnosed GD, antithyroid drugs for less than 3 months. Following extraction of RNA from PBMCs, that RNA was used to make the TCR library. CDR1 is LNHDA and CDR2 is SQIVND in the germline V gene (reference sequence). The CDR3 spans 15 residues. V lost 5 bases to trimming and J lost 4 bases; unmatched junction nucleotides: 4. This clonotype showed up many times. According to the study, TCR beta libraries were built with iRepertoire HTBI primers and CDR3-region Arm-PCR. TCRdb recomputed calls from the multiplex PCR reads with MiXCR, one row per CDR3 protein. The sample yields around 420,000 distinct CDR3 sequences, approximately 15% seen once. These data also featured in a second study, about T cells in Graves' hyperthyroidism and ophthalmopathy. Per that study: Using the HTBI primer set, a first-round RT-PCR was run on the TCR CDR3.

The chain employs TRBV19 and TRBJ2-2; TRBD1 matches at 10 bases. The sequence derives from a woman aged 40 to 50 with Graves disease. The sample was peripheral blood mononuclear cells (PBMCs), taken at new diagnosis, from a patient treated with antithyroid drugs. CDR3 sequence reads: CASSVGTGVTGELFF. The CDR3, as DNA: TGTGCCAGTAGTGTCGGGACAGGGGTCACCGGGGAGCTGTTTTTT.